These T cell receptor beta chains were read from a single sample in a study of shared clonotypes between healthy human individuals. The repertoire was sequenced with immunoSEQ multiplex PCR; TCRdb's copy has only in-frame clones and lacks some. The data hold around 2,000,000 clones, with about 95% observed a single time. Specimen: naive CD8+ T cells sorted from blood. The source is a man between 18 and 29 years old in good health. CDR3s leave out the opening cysteine and the closing phenylalanine or tryptophan. Each record gives: V gene, J gene, CDR3 protein.

V: TRBV20-1
J: TRBJ1-4
CDR3: SARRETHLF

V: TRBV2
J: TRBJ2-7
CDR3: ASSELGQGGSYEQY

V: TRBV28
J: TRBJ1-2
CDR3: ASNKANYGYT

V: TRBV5-4
J: TRBJ1-1
CDR3: ASRSGPENTEAF

V: TRBV10-1
J: TRBJ2-1
CDR3: ASSTGASSYNEQF

V: TRBV7-9
J: TRBJ2-7
CDR3: ASSDRSVIYEQY

V: TRBV4-3
J: TRBJ2-7
CDR3: ASSQLDRYEQY

V: TRBV11-2
J: TRBJ1-2
CDR3: ASSLAQDYGYT

V: TRBV2
J: TRBJ2-2
CDR3: ASSYEGEWTGELF

V: TRBV7-9
J: TRBJ1-1
CDR3: ASSPPLGTTEAF

V: TRBV5-6
J: TRBJ1-5
CDR3: ASSLASGWLHQPQH

V: TRBV27
J: TRBJ1-4
CDR3: ASSSWTGNEKLF

V: TRBV19
J: TRBJ2-5
CDR3: ASSIAPQGAVEETQY

V: TRBV7-9
J: TRBJ2-7
CDR3: ASSHPGLVGYEQY

V: TRBV6-5
J: TRBJ2-7
CDR3: ASQAGGSYEQY

V: TRBV6-5
J: TRBJ1-2
CDR3: ASSYGAGHGYT

V: TRBV7-9
J: TRBJ1-2
CDR3: ASSFITNYGYT

V: TRBV2
J: TRBJ1-3
CDR3: AKGGGSNSGNTIY

V: TRBV5-4
J: TRBJ2-7
CDR3: ASSRDRDDEQY

V: TRBV13
J: TRBJ2-1
CDR3: ASSSGGDEQF

V: TRBV2
J: TRBJ1-1
CDR3: ASSHPRTGVLNTEAF

V: TRBV7-6
J: TRBJ2-7
CDR3: ASSLSPGGEGEQY

V: TRBV7-9
J: TRBJ1-6
CDR3: ASSLVMTVSYNSPLH

V: TRBV6-6
J: TRBJ2-2
CDR3: ASSPLLSVGTGELF

V: TRBV5-6
J: TRBJ2-5
CDR3: ASSFLAGGRETQY

V: TRBV28
J: TRBJ2-1
CDR3: ASRQLSGSSYNEQF

V: TRBV4-3
J: TRBJ1-6
CDR3: ASSQDAGGNSPLH

V: TRBV27
J: TRBJ1-4
CDR3: ASSPMGEKLF

V: TRBV7-9
J: TRBJ1-2
CDR3: ASSFDQGYGYT

V: TRBV19
J: TRBJ2-7
CDR3: ATRDARYEQY

V: TRBV4-1
J: TRBJ2-7
CDR3: ASSQVIVLSWGGHEQY

V: TRBV4-3
J: TRBJ1-5
CDR3: ASSQYRDQPQH

V: TRBV6-6
J: TRBJ2-1
CDR3: ASSPTGGGALNEQF

V: TRBV6-1
J: TRBJ1-6
CDR3: ASSESRRDNSPLH

V: TRBV28
J: TRBJ2-7
CDR3: ASSLEGISYEQY

V: TRBV18
J: TRBJ2-3
CDR3: ASSPSDRVTDTQY

V: TRBV27
J: TRBJ2-1
CDR3: ASSGFQGAGEQF

V: TRBV5-5
J: TRBJ2-1
CDR3: ASSLAKGAHEQF

V: TRBV10-2
J: TRBJ2-3
CDR3: ASSLTSGRADTQY

V: TRBV5-4
J: TRBJ2-7
CDR3: ASSLGPGTGTYEQY

V: TRBV19
J: TRBJ2-7
CDR3: ASAGGHHYEQY

V: TRBV27
J: TRBJ1-3
CDR3: ASSRSGSSGNTIY

V: TRBV6-4
J: TRBJ2-4
CDR3: ASNRRNIQY

V: TRBV30
J: TRBJ2-7
CDR3: AWRAGRSQETYEQY

V: TRBV11-2
J: TRBJ2-1
CDR3: ASSPLAGNNEQF

V: TRBV27
J: TRBJ2-5
CDR3: ASSSPYQETQY

V: TRBV4-3
J: TRBJ1-1
CDR3: ASSQDPGDTEAF

V: TRBV10-1
J: TRBJ2-3
CDR3: ASSDGTGGTDTQY

V: TRBV18
J: TRBJ2-7
CDR3: ASSRETGSEQY

V: TRBV7-3
J: TRBJ2-3
CDR3: ASSQYLTDTQY

V: TRBV27
J: TRBJ2-1
CDR3: ASSLLGDNEQF

V: TRBV11-2
J: TRBJ2-7
CDR3: ASSLVGSFGGGLYEQY

V: TRBV7-9
J: TRBJ2-7
CDR3: ASSLGPSGHYEQY

V: TRBV28
J: TRBJ2-7
CDR3: ASSSGGGAYEQY

V: TRBV2
J: TRBJ1-4
CDR3: ASSEFHATNEKLF

V: TRBV30
J: TRBJ2-2
CDR3: AWSQVAVAGELF

V: TRBV7-8
J: TRBJ2-2
CDR3: ASSLVSTGELF

V: TRBV4-1
J: TRBJ2-2
CDR3: ASSQDPGGRLTGELF

V: TRBV7-9
J: TRBJ2-7
CDR3: ASSLVGRGYEQY

V: TRBV10-3
J: TRBJ2-7
CDR3: AISDAPGLADYEQY